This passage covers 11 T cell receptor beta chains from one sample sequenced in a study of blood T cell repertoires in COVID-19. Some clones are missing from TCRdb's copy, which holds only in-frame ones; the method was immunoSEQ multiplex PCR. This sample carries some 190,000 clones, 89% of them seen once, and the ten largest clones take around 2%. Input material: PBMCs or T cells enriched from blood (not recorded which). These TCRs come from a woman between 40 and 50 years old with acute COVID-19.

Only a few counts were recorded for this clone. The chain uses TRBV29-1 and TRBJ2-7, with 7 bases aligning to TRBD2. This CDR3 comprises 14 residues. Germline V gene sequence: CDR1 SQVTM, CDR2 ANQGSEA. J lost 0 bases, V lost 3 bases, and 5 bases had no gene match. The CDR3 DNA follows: TGCAGCGTTGAGGCCGCTAGCGGCTCCTACGAGCAGTACTTC. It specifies CSVEAASGSYEQYF.

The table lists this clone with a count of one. CDR3 region: CASSWGLPGTEAFF. Here the CDR3 DNA reads TGTGCCAGCAGCTGGGGACTCCCGGGGACTGAAGCTTTCTTT. The genes are TRBV5-4 and TRBJ1-1; D is possibly TRBD1 (5 bases). V was pared by 3 bases and J by 5 bases, with 14 bases between. The CDR3 covers 14 residues. Per germline, CDR1 SGHNT and CDR2 YYREEE (reference sequence).

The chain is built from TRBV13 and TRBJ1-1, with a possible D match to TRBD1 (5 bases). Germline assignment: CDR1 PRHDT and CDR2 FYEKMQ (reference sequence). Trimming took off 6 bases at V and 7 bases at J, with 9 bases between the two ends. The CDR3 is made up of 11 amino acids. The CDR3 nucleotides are TGTGCCAGCAGGGATAGGGGTGAAGCTTTCTTT. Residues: CASRDRGEAFF.

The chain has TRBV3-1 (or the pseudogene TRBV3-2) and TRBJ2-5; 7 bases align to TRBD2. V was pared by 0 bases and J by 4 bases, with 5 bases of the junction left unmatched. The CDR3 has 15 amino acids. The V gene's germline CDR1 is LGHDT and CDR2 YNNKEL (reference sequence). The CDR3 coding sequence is TGTGCCAGCAGCCAAGATTTCGGGAGGAGAGAGACCCAGTACTTC. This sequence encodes CASSQDFGRRETQYF.

The CDR3 coding sequence is TGTGCCAGCAGTCCCCGGGGCAGGGGGGCCTACGAGCAGTACTTC. This gives the protein CASSPRGRGAYEQYF. This sequence joins TRBV6-5 and TRBJ2-7, with D perhaps matching TRBD1 (7 bases). V was shortened by 5 bases and J by 2 bases, with 16 bases between the two germline ends. CDR1 is MNHEY, CDR2 SVGAGI, per germline. The CDR3 runs to 15 residues.

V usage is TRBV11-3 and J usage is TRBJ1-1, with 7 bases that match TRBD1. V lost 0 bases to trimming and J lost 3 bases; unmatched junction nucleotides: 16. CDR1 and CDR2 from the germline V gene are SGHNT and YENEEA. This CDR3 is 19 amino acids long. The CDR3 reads CASSLDSGTDRVFYTEAFF. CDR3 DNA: TGTGCCAGCAGCTTAGATTCCGGGACAGACCGAGTGTTTTACACTGAAGCTTTCTTT.

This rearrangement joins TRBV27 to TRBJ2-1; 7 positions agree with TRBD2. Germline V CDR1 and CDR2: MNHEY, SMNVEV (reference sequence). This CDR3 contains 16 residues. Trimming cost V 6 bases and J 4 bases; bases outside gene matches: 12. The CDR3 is CASRGGSGTFYNEQFF. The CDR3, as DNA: TGTGCCAGCAGGGGCGGGAGTGGGACTTTTTACAATGAGCAGTTCTTC.

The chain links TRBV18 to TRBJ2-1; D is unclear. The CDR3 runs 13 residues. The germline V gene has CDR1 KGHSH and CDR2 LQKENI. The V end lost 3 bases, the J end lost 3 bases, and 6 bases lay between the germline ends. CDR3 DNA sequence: TGTGCCAGCTCACCTCCAGACTACAATGAGCAGTTCTTC. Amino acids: CASSPPDYNEQFF. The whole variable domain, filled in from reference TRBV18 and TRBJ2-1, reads NAGVMQNPRHLVRRRGQEARLRCSPMKGHSHVYWYRQLPEEGLKFMVYLQKENIIDESGMPKERFSAEFPKEGPSILRIQQVVRGDSAAYFCASSPPDYNEQFFGPGTRLTVL.

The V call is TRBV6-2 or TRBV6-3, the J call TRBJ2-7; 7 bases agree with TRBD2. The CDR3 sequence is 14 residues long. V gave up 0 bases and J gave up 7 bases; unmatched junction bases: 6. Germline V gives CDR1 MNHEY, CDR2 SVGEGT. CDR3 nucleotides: TGTGCCAGCAGTTACTCGGGAGGGCCAGGTGAGCAGTACTTC. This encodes CASSYSGGPGEQYF.

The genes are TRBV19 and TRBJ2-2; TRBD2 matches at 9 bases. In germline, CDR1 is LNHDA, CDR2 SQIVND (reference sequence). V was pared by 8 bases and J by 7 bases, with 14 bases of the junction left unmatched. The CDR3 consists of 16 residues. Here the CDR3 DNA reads TGTGCCAGTGACGCGGGAGGGATAAGTAGTGGCGGGGAGCTGTTTTTT. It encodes CASDAGGISSGGELFF.

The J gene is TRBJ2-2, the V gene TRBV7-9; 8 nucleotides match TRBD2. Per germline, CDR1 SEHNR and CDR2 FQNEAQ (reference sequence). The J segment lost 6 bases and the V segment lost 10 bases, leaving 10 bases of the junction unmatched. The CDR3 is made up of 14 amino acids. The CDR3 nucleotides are TGTGCCACTCCGCGGGAGGTGGTACCCGGGGAGCTGTTTTTT. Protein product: CATPREVVPGELFF.